This T cell receptor (beta chain) is drawn from a study of blood T cells in healthy people across ages. General observations from the study: Unknown donor CMV status possibly confounded expanded clonotype changes.

The V end lost 2 bases, the J end lost 10 bases, and 15 bases lay between the germline ends. The CDR3 runs to 12 residues. The germline CDR1 and CDR2 sequences are DFQATT and SNEGSKA (reference sequence). This clonotype came up a few times. The antigen is undetermined. Sample-barcoded 5' priming and a J-beta primer mix drove a second PCR of roughly 6 to 12 cycles. TCRdb re-called the 5' RACE reads with MiXCR, one entry per CDR3 protein. The sample has approximately 1.5 million distinct CDR3 sequences, approximately 42% seen once. The chain links TRBV20-1 to TRBJ2-7; no definite D call. The sequencing sample was made of blood. The receptor comes from a woman between 18 and 29 years old in good health. CDR3 sequence: CSARKELRAQYF. CDR3 DNA sequence: TGCAGTGCTAGAAAGGAGTTGCGAGCCCAGTACTTC.